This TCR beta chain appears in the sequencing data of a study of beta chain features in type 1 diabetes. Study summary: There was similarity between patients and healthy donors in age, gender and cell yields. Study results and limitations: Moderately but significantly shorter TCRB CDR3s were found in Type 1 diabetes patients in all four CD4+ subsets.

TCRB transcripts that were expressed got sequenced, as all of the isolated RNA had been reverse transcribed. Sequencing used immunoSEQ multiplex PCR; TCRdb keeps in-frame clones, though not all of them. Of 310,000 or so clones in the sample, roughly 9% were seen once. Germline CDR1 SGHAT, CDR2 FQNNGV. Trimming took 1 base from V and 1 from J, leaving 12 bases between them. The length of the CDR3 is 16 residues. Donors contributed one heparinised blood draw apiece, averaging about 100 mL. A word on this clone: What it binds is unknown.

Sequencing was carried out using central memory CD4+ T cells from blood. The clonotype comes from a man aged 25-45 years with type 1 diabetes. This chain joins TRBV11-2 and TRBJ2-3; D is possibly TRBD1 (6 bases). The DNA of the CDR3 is TGTGCCAGCAGCTTAGCATTGGCAGGGGGCACAGATACGCAGTATTTT. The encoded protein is CASSLALAGGTDTQYF.